The 17 T cell receptor beta chains given below trace back to one sample, sequenced in a study of breast tumors, draining lymph nodes, adjacent tissues. In TCRdb, the multiplex PCR reads were re-called with MiXCR into one record per CDR3 protein. The sample lists 66,000 or so distinct CDR3 sequences; less than 50% were seen once. Sequencing was carried out using breast tumor tissue. The receptors stem from a female donor with breast cancer. Some clones in this sample may be carry-over from other donors' samples.

The chain has TRBV13 and TRBJ2-3, with 7 nucleotides matching TRBD2. V lost 5 bases to trimming and J lost 4 bases; unmatched junction nucleotides: 6. Germline V gene lookup returns CDR1 PRHDT and CDR2 FYEKMQ (reference sequence). The CDR3 totals 14 residues. The CDR3 nucleotides read TGTGCCAGCAGCGATATGGGGGGGGCAGATACGCAGTATTTT. As protein: CASSDMGGADTQYF.

In this sample, this clonotype turned up many times. This rearrangement joins TRBV20-1 to TRBJ1-6, with D hard to call. The CDR3 is made up of 17 amino acids. V lost 0 bases, J lost 0 bases, and 12 bases lay in between. Per the germline V gene, CDR1 is DFQATT and CDR2 is SNEGSKA (reference sequence). The CDR3 DNA follows: TGCAGTGCTAGAGACCTGACCCAGAGCTCCTATAATTCACCCCTCCACTTT. It is translated as CSARDLTQSSYNSPLHF.

CDR3: CASSWGGVAFF. CDR3 bases: TGTGCCAGCAGCTGGGGGGGTGTGGCTTTCTTT. This rearrangement joins TRBV13 to TRBJ1-1; D is perhaps TRBD1 (5 bases). Trimming removed 4 bases at V and 11 bases at J, with 11 bases between. The CDR3 length is 11 residues. CDR1 and CDR2 from the germline V gene are PRHDT and FYEKMQ (reference sequence). Variable domain in full (rest from reference TRBV13 and TRBJ1-1): AAGVIQSPRHLIKEKRETATLKCYPIPRHDTVYWYQQGPGQDPQFLISFYEKMQSDKGSIPDRFSAQQFSDYHSELNMSSLELGDSALYFCASSWGGVAFFGQGTRLTVV.

This clonotype was seen repeatedly, ten times or more. V usage is TRBV4-2 and J usage is TRBJ2-2; 10 nucleotides line up with TRBD1. Unmatched junction bases numbered 1, after V lost 0 bases and J lost 3 bases. Germline lookup yields CDR1 LGHNA and CDR2 YNFKEQ. The CDR3 contains 16 residues. The CDR3 loop is CASSQDGTGDTGELFF. CDR3 nucleotides: TGTGCCAGCAGCCAAGATGGGACAGGGGACACCGGGGAGCTGTTTTTT.

The chain uses TRBV9 and TRBJ1-2; tentatively, D is TRBD1 (5 bases). The CDR3 contains 17 residues. Trimming removed 3 bases from V and 4 bases from J, with 22 bases in between. The germline V gene encodes CDR1 SGDLS and CDR2 YYNGEE. CDR3 bases: TGTGCCAGCAGCGGACAGAGGGCGGTTTTAGCTAGCTATGGCTACACCTTC. Encoded protein: CASSGQRAVLASYGYTF.

Concerning this clonotype itself: A much larger clone lies one base from this, so it may be a read error. The chain couples TRBV6-1 to TRBJ2-7; 7 nucleotides align to TRBD1. In germline, CDR1 is MNHNS, CDR2 SASEGT. This CDR3 has 15 amino acids. The CDR3 spells CASRPPGQSFYKQYF. The DNA of the CDR3 is TGTGCCAGCAGGCCCCCGGGACAGTCTTTCTACAAGCAGTACTTC.

J is TRBJ2-3 and V is TRBV4-1, with 12 bases lining up with TRBD2. J was trimmed by 3 bases and V by 3 bases; bases with no gene match: 7. The CDR3 consists of 17 residues. Per the germline V gene, CDR1 is MGHRA and CDR2 is YSYEKL. The CDR3, as DNA: TGCGCCAGCAGCCACGAGACTAGCGGGAGTGGAACAGATACGCAGTATTTT. Amino acids: CASSHETSGSGTDTQYF.

This rearrangement joins TRBV5-1 to TRBJ1-3; the D is unclear. With 2 bases removed from V and 4 bases from J, the gap between germline ends came to 7 bases. In germline, CDR1 is SGHRS, CDR2 YFSETQ. This CDR3 has 13 residues. This CDR3 is CASSFAGGNTIYF. CDR3 coding DNA: TGCGCCAGCAGCTTCGCGGGGGGAAACACCATATATTTT. Supplemented by reference TRBV5-1 and TRBJ1-3, the full variable domain reads KAGVTQTPRYLIKTRGQQVTLSCSPISGHRSVSWYQQTPGQGLQFLFEYFSETQRNKGNFPGRFSGRQFSNSRSEMNVSTLELGDSALYLCASSFAGGNTIYFGEGSWLTVV.

This clonotype showed up many times. The germline gene is not matched at one end of the junction; a read error may be the cause. The chain joins TRBV5-1 to TRBJ1-2, with D possibly being TRBD1 (6 bases). Per the germline V gene, CDR1 is SGHRS and CDR2 is YFSETQ. The CDR3 is made up of 14 amino acids. The CDR3 nucleotides are TGCGCCAGCTCTGTTGAGGGGGTGAGGGATGGCTATACCTTC. Protein: CASSVEGVRDGYTF.

The chain joins TRBV19 to TRBJ1-5; the match to TRBD1 covers 8 bases. Germline lookup yields CDR1 LNHDA and CDR2 SQIVND (reference sequence). The length of the CDR3 is 19 residues. Losses at the gene ends were 5 bases for V and 1 base for J; bases not matched to a gene: 16. CDR3 protein: CASSPTDRVRKGSNQPQHF. CDR3 coding DNA: TGTGCCAGTAGTCCAACGGACAGGGTCCGCAAGGGGAGCAATCAGCCCCAGCATTTT.

In its sample, this clonotype was seen many times. Germline is not matched at one junction end, which may reflect a read error. The chain has TRBV6-6 and TRBJ2-7, with 16 bases fitting TRBD2. This CDR3 spans 16 amino acids. Germline CDR1 reads MNHNY; CDR2 reads SVGAGI (reference sequence). In nucleotides, the CDR3 is TGTGCCAGCAGTCACTCGAAGGGACTAGCGGGAGGGGAGCAGTACTTC. Translating gives CASSHSKGLAGGEQYF.

This sequence joins TRBV6-6 and TRBJ2-1, with 10 bases identical to TRBD2. The CDR3 runs to 16 residues. Germline V gene sequence: CDR1 MNHNY, CDR2 SVGAGI (reference sequence). The V gene end was trimmed by 6 bases and the J gene end by 10 bases; junction bases not matched to a gene: 15. CDR3 amino acids: CASRLLSGRVKGEQFF. CDR3 sequence (DNA): TGTGCCAGCAGACTCTTGAGCGGGAGGGTTAAGGGGGAGCAGTTCTTC.

This clonotype was recorded many times. The rearrangement uses TRBV2 and TRBJ2-6, with D possibly called TRBD1 or TRBD2 (5 bases each). Deletions cut 4 bases from V and 1 base from J, with 17 bases between. Per germline, CDR1 SNHLY and CDR2 FYNNEI. The CDR3 consists of 18 residues. The CDR3 loop is CASSGMHRDPSGANVLTF. CDR3 coding DNA: TGTGCCAGCAGTGGTATGCACCGGGACCCGTCTGGGGCCAACGTCCTGACTTTC.

This clonotype was detected ten times or more. This chain uses TRBV3-1 with TRBJ2-1; D gene ambiguous. CDR3 length equals 13 residues. The ends were cut back, 0 bases at V and 4 bases at J, with 4 bases in the middle. Germline V gene data show CDR1 as LGHDT and CDR2 as YNNKEL (reference sequence). The DNA for the CDR3 is TGTGCCAGCAGCCAAGACGGGTACAATGAGCAGTTCTTC. Translated: CASSQDGYNEQFF.

This clonotype was recorded many times. The chain joins TRBV20-1 to TRBJ2-7; 8 positions agree with TRBD2. Germline V CDR1 and CDR2: DFQATT, SNEGSKA (reference sequence). The CDR3 sequence is 12 residues long. J gave up 5 bases and V 6 bases, and 6 bases lay outside the gene matches. CDR3 coding DNA: TGCAGTGCGGCCGGGACTAGAGACGAGCAGTACTTC. It codes for CSAAGTRDEQYF.

This clonotype was observed a handful of times. CDR3 nucleotide sequence: TGTGCCAGCAGCGTAGGTCTAGCGGGGGAAGGCACAGATACGCAGTATTTT. It is translated as CASSVGLAGEGTDTQYF. The chain recombines TRBV9 with TRBJ2-3; the match to TRBD2 covers 10 bases. Germline trimming cut 0 bases from V and 1 base from J; bases unmatched to any gene: 5. The CDR3 loop spans 17 amino acids. The V gene's germline CDR1 is SGDLS and CDR2 YYNGEE.

On this clonotype: A read error may produce the germline difference seen at one junction end. The rearrangement uses TRBV20-1 and TRBJ2-1; D not certain. Germline V gene lookup returns CDR1 DFQATT and CDR2 SNEGSKA (reference sequence). The CDR3 extends over 14 amino acids. DNA for the CDR3: TGCAGTGCTAGAAGGGCGGCTACCTACAATGGGCAGTTCTTC. Translating it yields CSARRAATYNGQFF.